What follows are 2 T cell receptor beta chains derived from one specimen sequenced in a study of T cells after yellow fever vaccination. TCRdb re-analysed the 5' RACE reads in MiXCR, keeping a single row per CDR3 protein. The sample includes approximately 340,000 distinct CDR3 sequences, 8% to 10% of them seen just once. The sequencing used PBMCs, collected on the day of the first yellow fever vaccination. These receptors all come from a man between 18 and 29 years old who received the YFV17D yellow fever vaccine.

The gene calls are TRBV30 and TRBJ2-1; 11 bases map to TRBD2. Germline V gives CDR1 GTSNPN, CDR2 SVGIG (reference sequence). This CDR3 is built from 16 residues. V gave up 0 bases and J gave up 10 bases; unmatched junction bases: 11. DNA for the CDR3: TGTGCCTGGAGTGTAGGATCCCTAGCGGGAGGTGGAGAGCAGTTCTTC. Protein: CAWSVGSLAGGGEQFF.

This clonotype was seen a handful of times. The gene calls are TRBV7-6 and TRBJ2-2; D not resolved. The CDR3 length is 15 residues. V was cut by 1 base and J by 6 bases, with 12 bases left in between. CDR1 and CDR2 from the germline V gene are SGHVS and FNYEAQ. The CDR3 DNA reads TGTGCCAGCAGCTTAGTTCTGGCGCCCGCCGGGGAGCTGTTTTTT. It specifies CASSLVLAPAGELFF.